This T cell receptor (beta chain) was sequenced for a study of cytomegalovirus exposure and HLA in healthy donors. Turning to the study itself: Clustering assigned about four fifths of the roughly 400 genotyped donors to the Caucasian-associated ancestry cluster. Overall study findings and caveats: Trimming of TCR beta V- and J-genes showed a link, identified in a later analysis, to a missense DCLRE1C variant. The classifier reportedly diagnosed cytomegalovirus status with high sensitivity and specificity. In an earlier analysis, in approximately 630 donors, most V segments appeared productive either ~87% or ~30% of the time.

Of note for this clone: The target antigen is unknown.

The PCR was carried out with 60 Vbeta primers and 13 Jbeta primers. Measured with immunoSEQ multiplex PCR; TCRdb has only the in-frame clones, and not every one. Of 150,000 to 170,000 clones in the sample, roughly 80% were seen once. The trim removed 2 bases at V and 2 bases at J, leaving 7 bases unmatched. The CDR3 is made up of 15 amino acids. In germline, CDR1 is SGHRS, CDR2 YFSETQ. Sequenced sample: PBMCs. The source is a man in his thirties or forties in good health and CMV-seropositive. The chain carries TRBV5-1 and TRBJ2-7, with 7 bases matching TRBD1. The CDR3 DNA reads TGCGCCAGCAGCTTTGGGCAGGGGGTAACCTACGAGCAGTACTTC. Residues: CASSFGQGVTYEQYF.